This T cell receptor (beta chain) was profiled in a study of CD8 T cells in ankylosing spondylitis. In TCRdb, the 5' RACE reads were re-called with MiXCR into one record per CDR3 protein. The repertoire holds a few hundred thousand distinct CDR3 sequences, with around a tenth as singletons. CDR1 and CDR2 from the germline V gene are SEHNR and FQNEAQ (reference sequence). This CDR3 has 12 amino acids. V dropped 7 bases and J dropped 5 bases, with 12 bases sitting between them. Ten or more counts support this clonotype. The sequence was collected from a female donor with ankylosing spondylitis or in good health (not recorded which). Sequences were obtained from blood, either unsorted or a sorted T cell fraction (not recorded which). The V gene is TRBV7-9, the J gene TRBJ2-7; D is unclear. The CDR3, as DNA: TGTGCCAGCACCCTCCTAGACCACGAGCAGTACTTC. Amino acid sequence: CASTLLDHEQYF.